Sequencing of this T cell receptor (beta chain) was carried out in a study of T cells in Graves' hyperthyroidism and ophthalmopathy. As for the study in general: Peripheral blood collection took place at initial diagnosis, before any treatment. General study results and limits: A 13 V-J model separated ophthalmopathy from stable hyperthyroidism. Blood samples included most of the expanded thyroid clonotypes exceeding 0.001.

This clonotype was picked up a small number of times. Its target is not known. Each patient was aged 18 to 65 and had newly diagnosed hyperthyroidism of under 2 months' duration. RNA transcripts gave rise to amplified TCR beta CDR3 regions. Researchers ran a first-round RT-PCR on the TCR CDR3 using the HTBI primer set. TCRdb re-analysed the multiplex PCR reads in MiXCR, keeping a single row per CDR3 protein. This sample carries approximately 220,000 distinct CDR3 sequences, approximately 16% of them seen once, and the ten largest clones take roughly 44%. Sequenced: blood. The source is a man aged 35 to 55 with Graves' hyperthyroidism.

The CDR3 region is CASSIPTDTQYF. In DNA form, the CDR3 reads TGTGCCAGTAGTATTCCCACAGATACGCAGTATTTT. V gene TRBV19 combines with J gene TRBJ2-3; D uncertain. CDR3 length equals 12 residues. V gave up 3 bases and J gave up 2 bases, with 3 bases separating them. Germline CDR1 LNHDA, CDR2 SQIVND (reference sequence).